Each of the 11 T cell receptor beta chains below was sequenced from the same sample in a study of blood T cells in healthy people across ages. Combining a sample-barcoded 5' primer with a J-beta primer mix, a second PCR ran for roughly 6 to 12 cycles. TCRdb reprocessed the 5' RACE reads with MiXCR, giving one entry per CDR3 protein. The data show approximately 800,000 distinct CDR3 sequences, with under 40% seen just once and over 10% held by the top ten. The sample comprised blood. These receptors were obtained from a man aged 18 to 29 in good health.

In its sample, this clonotype was seen many times. The chain links TRBV28 to TRBJ2-3; tentative D call: TRBD2 (6 bases). Germline V gene data show CDR1 as MDHEN and CDR2 as SYDVKM. The CDR3 has 14 amino acids. With 6 bases removed from V and 4 bases from J, the gap between germline ends came to 14 bases. CDR3 region: CASSRGGGADTQYF. The DNA for the CDR3 is TGTGCCAGCAGCCGGGGCGGAGGGGCAGATACGCAGTATTTT.

The chain links TRBV7-8 to TRBJ1-1; D might be TRBD1 (5 bases). V lost 5 bases and J lost 3, with 13 bases in between. The CDR3 has 14 amino acids. The germline V gene encodes CDR1 SGHVS and CDR2 FQNEAQ. The CDR3 spells CASSLSGADTEAFF. CDR3 nucleotide sequence: TGTGCCAGCAGCCTTAGCGGGGCGGACACTGAAGCTTTCTTT.

This clonotype was observed a few times. The chain uses TRBV5-1 and TRBJ1-6; 9 nucleotides line up with TRBD1. In germline, CDR1 is SGHRS, CDR2 YFSETQ. Losses at the gene ends were 4 bases for V and 14 bases for J; bases not matched to a gene: 10. The CDR3 is made up of 14 amino acids. The CDR3 DNA reads as TGCGCCAGCAGCCGGACAGGGGACCGAGGGGCCCTCCACTTT. Encoded protein: CASSRTGDRGALHF.

In regard to this clonotype: Being one base from a much bigger clone, this may be a read error. The chain links TRBV4-2 to TRBJ2-5; TRBD1 aligns across 8 bases. The DNA end lines up better with TRBJ2-1; the J call may be wrong. CDR3 length: 17 residues. From germline, CDR1 is LGHNA and CDR2 YNFKEQ. This CDR3 reads CASSHIDRGLLQETQFF. The CDR3 nucleotides read TGTGCCAGCAGCCATATTGACAGGGGTTTGCTTCAAGAGACCCAGTTCTTC.

The rearrangement links TRBV27 to TRBJ1-5; 11 bases match TRBD1. The germline gives CDR1 MNHEY, CDR2 SMNVEV (reference sequence). The CDR3 totals 16 residues. Losses at the gene ends were 6 bases for V and 3 bases for J; bases not matched to a gene: 7. The CDR3 loop reads CASRGQGVWNNQPQHF. CDR3 bases: TGTGCCAGCAGGGGACAGGGGGTATGGAACAATCAGCCCCAGCATTTT.

V and J are TRBV7-6 and TRBJ2-1, with unresolved D. The CDR3 spans 12 residues. Germline V lookup: CDR1 SGHVS, CDR2 FNYEAQ. Trimming removed 6 bases from V and 9 bases from J, with 12 bases in between. In DNA form, the CDR3 reads TGTGCCAGCAGTCCAGCCAAACTTGAGCAGTTCTTC. This gives the protein CASSPAKLEQFF.

The chain links TRBV5-1 to TRBJ2-1; D is possibly TRBD2 (5 bases). The CDR3 extends over 16 amino acids. Germline V CDR1 and CDR2: SGHRS, YFSETQ. V was cut by 1 base and J by 6 bases, with 17 bases left in between. The CDR3 region is CASSLKMQSEGNEQFF. CDR3 coding DNA: TGCGCCAGCAGCTTGAAAATGCAATCCGAGGGCAATGAGCAGTTCTTC.

This clonotype showed up many times. CDR3 sequence (DNA): TGCGCCAGCAGCCAAGGAGAGAGACTTGACGAGACCCAGTACTTC. Amino acids: CASSQGERLDETQYF. The genes are TRBV4-3 and TRBJ2-5, with D hard to call. The CDR3 loop spans 15 amino acids. Germline V CDR1 and CDR2: LGHNA, YSLEER. V lost 1 base, J lost 5 bases, and 14 bases lay in between.

This clonotype was found once. This rearrangement joins TRBV20-1 to TRBJ1-4; D is perhaps TRBD1 (6 bases). V dropped 8 bases and J dropped 5 bases, with 18 bases sitting between them. The CDR3 loop spans 14 amino acids. The germline V gene has CDR1 DFQATT and CDR2 SNEGSKA (reference sequence). CDR3 bases: TGCAGTACCGCCCGGGGGGCTCCAAATGAAAAACTGTTTTTT. Protein sequence: CSTARGAPNEKLFF.

The chain uses TRBV11-1 and TRBJ1-1; D is unclear. CDR3 length: 14 amino acids. Germline CDR1 and CDR2: SGHAT and FQDESV (reference sequence). Trimming stripped 5 bases from V and 0 bases from J, with 10 bases between. DNA for the CDR3: TGTGCCAGCAGCCCCTTACTAATGAACACTGAAGCTTTCTTT. Amino acids: CASSPLLMNTEAFF.

The V and J genes are TRBV4-2 and TRBJ1-1; the D gene is possibly TRBD1 (5 bases). The CDR3 sequence is 14 residues long. Trimming took 0 bases from V and 6 from J, leaving 11 bases between them. In germline, CDR1 is LGHNA, CDR2 YNFKEQ. The CDR3 sequence is CASSQDTGTSEAFF. The CDR3, as DNA: TGTGCCAGCAGCCAAGATACTGGGACCTCTGAAGCTTTCTTT.